There are a few counts of the clone carrying this T cell receptor beta chain. Its target is unknown. The sample belongs to a study of cytomegalovirus exposure and HLA in healthy donors. The donors were part of the validation cohort of around 110 subjects. That cohort was separate from the first cohort, which comprised about 670 subjects. Unmatched junction bases numbered 2, after V lost 3 bases and J lost 3 bases. In germline, CDR1 is SGHTA, CDR2 FQGNSA. The CDR3 totals 13 residues. The method was immunoSEQ multiplex PCR; TCRdb's version includes in-frame clones alone and lacks a portion of them. The profile shows 250,000 to 400,000 clones, roughly 88% of them singletons. Whole-study results and caveats: Three chains linked to CMV were shown in vitro to be specific for CMV antigens. The study flagged some 170 TCR beta chains as cytomegalovirus-associated.

The chain has TRBV7-2 and TRBJ2-7; 7 nucleotides align to TRBD1. The specimen sequenced was PBMCs. The origin of this receptor is a man in his thirties or forties in good health and CMV-seronegative. CDR3 amino acids: CASSLAGGYEQYF. CDR3 sequence (DNA): TGTGCCAGCAGCTTGGCAGGGGGCTACGAGCAGTACTTC.